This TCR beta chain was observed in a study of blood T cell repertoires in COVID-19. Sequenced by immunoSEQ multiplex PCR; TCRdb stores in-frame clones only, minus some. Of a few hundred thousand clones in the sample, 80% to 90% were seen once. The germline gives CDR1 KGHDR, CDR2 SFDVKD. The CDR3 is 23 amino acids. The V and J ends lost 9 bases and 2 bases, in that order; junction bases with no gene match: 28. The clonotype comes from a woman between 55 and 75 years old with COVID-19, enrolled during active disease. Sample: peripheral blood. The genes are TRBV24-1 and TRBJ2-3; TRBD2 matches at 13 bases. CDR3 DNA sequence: TGTGCCACCGGGGAAGACCTACAAGGGACTAGCGGGGACCCTCCTCCCTCCACAGATACGCAGTATTTT. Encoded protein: CATGEDLQGTSGDPPPSTDTQYF.